This passage covers 9 T cell receptor beta chains from one sample sequenced in a study of memory CD8 T cells in hepatitis C reinfection. This table comes from immunoSEQ multiplex PCR, and its TCRdb copy is limited to in-frame clones, with some not included. The sample has 35,000 to 50,000 clones, more than 75% seen once. The time point here: peak reinfection, 3 to 8 weeks after reinfection detection. No in vitro expansion preceded TCR sequencing of the sorted cells. What was sequenced was naive CD8+ T cells sorted from blood. Receptor source: a man aged 18 to 30 with hepatitis C virus infection.

This chain uses TRBV7-3 with TRBJ2-3, with D possibly being TRBD2 (5 bases). The length of the CDR3 is 15 residues. CDR1 and CDR2 (germline): SGHTA, FQGTGA. Trimming took off 4 bases at V and 0 bases at J, with 11 bases between the two ends. The CDR3 here is CASSSGLSSTDTQYF. Here the CDR3 DNA reads TGTGCCAGCAGCTCCGGACTTTCTAGCACAGATACGCAGTATTTT.

This chain connects TRBV10-2 to TRBJ2-1; a weak D match, TRBD1 (6 bases). In germline, CDR1 is WSHSY, CDR2 SAAADI. Trimming took 6 bases from V and 8 from J, leaving 17 bases between them. The CDR3 contains 14 residues. The CDR3 DNA reads TGCGCCAGCAGCCCATTACAGGGTCCGCATGAGCAGTTCTTC. Translated: CASSPLQGPHEQFF.

In its sample, this clone was seen once. The chain's CDR3 is CASSPGRNTEAFF. The CDR3 DNA sequence: TGTGCCAGCAGTCCAGGGCGGAACACTGAAGCTTTCTTT. V gene TRBV6-5 combines with J gene TRBJ1-1; perhaps TRBD1 as D (5 bases). Germline CDR1 reads MNHEY; CDR2 reads SVGAGI. The ends were cut back, 5 bases at V and 1 base at J, with 8 bases in the middle. There are 13 residues in the CDR3.

The rearrangement links TRBV11-2 to TRBJ2-3, with 14 bases identical to TRBD2. Trimming cost V 1 base and J 6 bases; bases outside gene matches: 3. The CDR3 consists of 16 residues. The V gene's germline CDR1 is SGHAT and CDR2 FQNNGV. For the CDR3, the DNA is TGTGCCAGCAGCTTAGGACTAGCGGGGGGGCGGGATACGCAGTATTTT. Translation: CASSLGLAGGRDTQYF.

This chain connects TRBV6-1 to TRBJ2-1; D possibly corresponds to TRBD2 (6 bases). The CDR3 has 14 residues. Trimming stripped 4 bases from V and 4 bases from J, with 11 bases between. Per the germline V gene, CDR1 is MNHNS and CDR2 is SASEGT. The CDR3 nucleotides are TGTGCCAGCAGTGGCGGGGATCCTTACAATGAGCAGTTCTTC. Translating it yields CASSGGDPYNEQFF.

This chain connects TRBV29-1 to TRBJ1-1; TRBD1 matches at 9 bases. The ends lost 8 bases at V and 4 bases at J; junction bases unmatched: 8. CDR1 SQVTM and CDR2 ANQGSEA come from the germline V gene. The CDR3 has 13 residues. DNA for the CDR3: TGCAGCACCGAACAGGGGGCGACCACTGAAGCTTTCTTT. Translation gives CSTEQGATTEAFF.

The rearrangement uses TRBV5-4 and TRBJ1-1; no firm D call. The V gene's germline CDR1 is SGHNT and CDR2 YYREEE (reference sequence). This CDR3 is built from 13 residues. Trimming removed 5 bases from V and 2 bases from J, with 10 bases in between. The DNA of the CDR3 is TGTGCCAGCAGTTACAGTACTAACACTGAAGCTTTCTTT. This gives the protein CASSYSTNTEAFF.

V and J are TRBV5-1 and TRBJ1-4; D is possibly TRBD1 (5 bases). Trimming shortened V by 5 bases and J by 3 bases, and 14 bases separated the two germline ends. Germline V CDR1 and CDR2: SGHRS, YFSETQ. The CDR3 runs to 15 residues. The CDR3 loop is CASREGQGANEKLFF. CDR3 DNA sequence: TGCGCCAGCAGGGAGGGGCAGGGAGCTAATGAAAAACTGTTTTTT.

The rearrangement joins TRBV10-2 to TRBJ2-7; D not resolved. The CDR3 sequence is 15 residues long. V was cut by 8 bases and J by 2 bases, with 19 bases left in between. Germline CDR1 is WSHSY and CDR2 is SAAADI. Written as DNA, the CDR3 is TGCGCCAGCTCCCCGGGTGTGGGTCCCCCCTACGAGCAGTACTTC. Residues: CASSPGVGPPYEQYF.